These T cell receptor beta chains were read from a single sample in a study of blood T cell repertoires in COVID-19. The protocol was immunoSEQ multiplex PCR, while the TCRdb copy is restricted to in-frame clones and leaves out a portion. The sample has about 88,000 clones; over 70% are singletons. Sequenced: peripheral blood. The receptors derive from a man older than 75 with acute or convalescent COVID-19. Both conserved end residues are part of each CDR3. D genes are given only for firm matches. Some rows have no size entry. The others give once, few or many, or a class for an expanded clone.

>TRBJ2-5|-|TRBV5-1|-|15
CASSLAVGRGETQYF
TGCGCCAGCAGCTTGGCCGTCGGCCGCGGAGAGACCCAGTACTTC
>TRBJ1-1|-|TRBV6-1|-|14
CASSEGALNAEAFF
TGTGCCAGCAGTGAAGGGGCCTTGAACGCTGAAGCTTTCTTT
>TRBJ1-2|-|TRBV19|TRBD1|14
CASSGDRGRGGYTF
TGTGCCAGTAGTGGAGACAGGGGCCGGGGTGGCTACACCTTC
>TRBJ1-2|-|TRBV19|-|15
CASHTLGAGSYGYTF
TGTGCCAGCCATACGTTGGGCGCGGGTAGCTATGGCTACACCTTC
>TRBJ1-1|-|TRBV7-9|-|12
CASRRTEVEAFF
TGTGCCAGCAGGCGGACAGAAGTTGAAGCTTTCTTT
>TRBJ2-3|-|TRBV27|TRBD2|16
CASSLLRGSSTDTQYF
TGTGCCAGCAGTTTATTGCGGGGGTCTAGCACAGATACGCAGTATTTT
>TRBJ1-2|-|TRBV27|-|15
CASSFAGSDRGGYTF
TGTGCCAGCAGTTTTGCGGGGTCCGATCGCGGGGGCTACACCTTC
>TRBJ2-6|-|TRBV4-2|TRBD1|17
CASSHGTGGTGANVLTF
TGTGCCAGCAGCCACGGAACAGGGGGCACTGGGGCCAACGTCCTGACTTTC
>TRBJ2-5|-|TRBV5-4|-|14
CASSARQSSETQYF
TGTGCCAGCAGCGCGAGACAGAGTTCGGAGACCCAGTACTTC
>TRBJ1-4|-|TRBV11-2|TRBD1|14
CASSVTGGNEKLFF
TGTGCCAGCAGCGTTACAGGGGGGAATGAAAAACTGTTTTTT
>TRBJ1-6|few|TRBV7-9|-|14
CASSHLSPNSPLHF
TGTGCCAGCAGCCATCTGAGTCCCAATTCACCCCTCCACTTT
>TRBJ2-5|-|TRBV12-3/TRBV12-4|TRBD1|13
CASSPQGAETQYF
TGTGCCAGCAGTCCTCAGGGGGCTGAGACCCAGTACTTC
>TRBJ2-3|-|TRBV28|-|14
CASSLDPYTDTQYF
TGTGCCAGCAGTCTCGATCCCTACACAGATACGCAGTATTTT
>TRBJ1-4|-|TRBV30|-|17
CAWSPSKGQKFNEKLFF
TGTGCCTGGAGTCCCTCAAAAGGACAGAAGTTTAATGAAAAACTGTTTTTT
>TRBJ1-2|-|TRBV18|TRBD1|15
CASSPMDRAAYGYTF
TGTGCCAGCTCTCCAATGGACAGGGCAGCCTATGGCTACACCTTC
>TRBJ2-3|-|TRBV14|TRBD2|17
CASSQEQGLAGADTQYF
TGTGCCAGCAGCCAAGAGCAAGGACTAGCGGGAGCAGATACGCAGTATTTT
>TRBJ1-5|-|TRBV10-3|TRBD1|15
CAISRAGQGTQPQHF
TGTGCCATCAGTCGAGCGGGACAGGGAACTCAGCCCCAGCATTTT
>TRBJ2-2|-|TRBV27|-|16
CASTLGGTVNTGELFF
TGTGCCAGCACCCTAGGAGGGACAGTTAACACCGGGGAGCTGTTTTTT
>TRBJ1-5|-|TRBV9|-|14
CASSVDSGNQPQHF
TGTGCCAGCAGCGTAGACAGTGGCAATCAGCCCCAGCATTTT
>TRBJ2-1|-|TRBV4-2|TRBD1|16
CASSQVWGQAIDEQFF
TGTGCCAGCAGCCAAGTTTGGGGACAGGCGATCGATGAGCAGTTCTTC
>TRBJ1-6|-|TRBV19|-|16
CASSSPPGVYNSPLHF
TGTGCCAGTAGTTCGCCCCCCGGAGTCTATAATTCACCCCTCCACTTT
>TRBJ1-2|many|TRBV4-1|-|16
CASSQEGTTLIYGYTF
TGCGCCAGCAGCCAAGAAGGGACAACCCTTATCTATGGCTACACCTTC
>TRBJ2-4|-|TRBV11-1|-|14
CASSPGVHQNIQYF
TGTGCCAGCAGCCCGGGGGTACACCAAAACATTCAGTACTTC
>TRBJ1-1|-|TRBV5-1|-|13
CASSLEGRTEAFF
TGCGCCAGCAGCTTGGAGGGGCGCACTGAAGCTTTCTTT
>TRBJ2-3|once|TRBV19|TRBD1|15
CASSNGQGAPDTQYF
TGTGCCAGTAGCAACGGACAGGGGGCCCCAGATACGCAGTATTTT
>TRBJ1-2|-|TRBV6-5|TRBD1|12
CATGQGNYGYTF
TGTGCCACCGGACAGGGTAACTATGGCTACACCTTC
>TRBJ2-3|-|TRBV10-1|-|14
CASSTGDSADTQYF
TGCGCCAGCAGTACGGGGGATTCCGCAGATACGCAGTATTTT